Each of the 18 T cell receptor beta chains below was sequenced from the same sample in a study of T cells after yellow fever vaccination. TCRdb recomputed calls from the 5' RACE reads with MiXCR, one row per CDR3 protein. The repertoire holds fewer than 650,000 distinct CDR3 sequences, with just over 20% as singletons. The source was PBMCs, collected approximately 22 days after the first yellow fever vaccination. All receptors derive from a man aged 18 to 35 who received the YFV17D yellow fever vaccine.

The rearrangement joins TRBV5-1 to TRBJ2-2; TRBD2 is a possible D gene (6 bases). The germline gives CDR1 SGHRS, CDR2 YFSETQ. V shed 5 bases and J shed 4 bases, with 12 bases lying between them. The CDR3 consists of 14 residues. The CDR3 protein is CASRGLATTGELFF. CDR3 nucleotides: TGCGCCAGCAGGGGGCTAGCGACCACCGGGGAGCTGTTTTTT.

The V call is TRBV4-1, the J call TRBJ2-3; TRBD1 is a possible D gene (5 bases). This CDR3 has 16 residues. V was shortened by 3 bases and J by 5 bases, with 18 bases between the two germline ends. The germline gives CDR1 MGHRA, CDR2 YSYEKL. As DNA, the CDR3 is TGCGCCAGCAGCCACCTCGCCGCCGTGGGGCGAGATACGCAGTATTTT. It yields the protein CASSHLAAVGRDTQYF.

This clonotype has only a few counts. V and J are TRBV5-1 and TRBJ2-1; 8 bases are a match to TRBD2. CDR3 length equals 15 residues. Unmatched junction bases numbered 8, after V lost 7 bases and J lost 2 bases. From germline, CDR1 is SGHRS and CDR2 YFSETQ. In DNA, the CDR3 is TGCGCCAGCTGCTGGCGGGGGGATCCCTACAATGAGCAGTTCTTC. It yields the protein CASCWRGDPYNEQFF.

This clonotype was recorded a few times. The CDR3 DNA reads TGTGCCAGCAGTTGGGACCCGGGCTATGGCTACACCTTC. Protein product: CASSWDPGYGYTF. The chain combines TRBV12-3 or TRBV12-4 with TRBJ1-2, with TRBD1 as a possible D gene (5 bases). The CDR3 loop spans 13 amino acids. Trimming removed 4 bases from V and 4 bases from J, with 10 bases in between.

A few counts support this clonotype. This chain connects TRBV27 to TRBJ2-3; 14 bases agree with TRBD2. CDR3 length: 15 residues. The V segment lost 7 bases and the J segment 7 bases; nucleotides outside the gene matches: 7. Germline V gene data show CDR1 as MNHEY and CDR2 as SMNVEV (reference sequence). The CDR3 nucleotides are TGTGCCAGCAAATGGACTAGCGGGGGGAGGTATACGCAGTATTTT. This translates into CASKWTSGGRYTQYF.

This chain connects TRBV24-1 to TRBJ2-1, with D perhaps TRBD2 (7 bases). The CDR3 totals 15 residues. Trimming removed 4 bases at V and 7 bases at J, with 16 bases between. From germline, CDR1 is KGHDR and CDR2 SFDVKD. CDR3 in amino acids: CATSDPRGSGNEQFF. CDR3 DNA: TGTGCCACCAGTGACCCCAGGGGTAGCGGGAATGAGCAGTTCTTC.

The chain uses TRBV27 and TRBJ1-2; D might be TRBD1 (5 bases). Germline CDR1 MNHEY, CDR2 SMNVEV (reference sequence). The CDR3 sequence is 13 residues long. V was cut by 5 bases and J by 4 bases, with 11 bases left in between. Here the CDR3 reads CASSTGPSYGYTF. The CDR3 nucleotides are TGTGCCAGCAGTACAGGACCCAGCTATGGCTACACCTTC.

This clonotype occurred a few times. V usage is TRBV10-2 and J usage is TRBJ2-6; no firm D call. V was shortened by 3 bases and J by 0 bases, with 12 bases between the two germline ends. CDR1 is WSHSY and CDR2 is SAAADI in the germline V gene. CDR3 length: 17 residues. CDR3 nucleotides: TGCGCCAGCAGTGACATCTCTCGAAGCTCTGGGGCCAACGTCCTGACTTTC. Residues: CASSDISRSSGANVLTF.

The CDR3: CASSLMSGLAGNTGELFF. The CDR3 region has the DNA TGCGCCAGCAGCTTGATGTCGGGACTAGCGGGGAACACCGGGGAGCTGTTTTTT. The chain carries TRBV5-1 and TRBJ2-2, with TRBD2 identical over 12 bases. Per the germline V gene, CDR1 is SGHRS and CDR2 is YFSETQ. The CDR3 covers 18 residues. V gave up 1 base and J gave up 1 base; unmatched junction bases: 5.

In DNA, the CDR3 is TGTGCCAGCAGCTTGTACAGGGGCGCAGATACGCAGTATTTT. Its protein product is CASSLYRGADTQYF. The rearrangement joins TRBV11-2 to TRBJ2-3; 7 nucleotides line up with TRBD1. Germline CDR1 is SGHAT and CDR2 is FQNNGV. This CDR3 has 14 residues. With V trimmed by 3 bases and J by 4 bases, 4 bases remained unmatched.

The chain combines TRBV2 with TRBJ2-3; D gene uncertain. The CDR3 has 12 amino acids. The V end lost 4 bases, the J end lost 6 bases, and 8 bases lay between the germline ends. The germline V gene encodes CDR1 SNHLY and CDR2 FYNNEI. CDR3 bases: TGTGCCAGCAGTGGTAGCCGGGATACGCAGTATTTT. Residues: CASSGSRDTQYF.

The rearrangement joins TRBV27 to TRBJ2-1; a possible D gene is TRBD1 (7 bases). Trimming cost V 4 bases and J 6 bases, with 16 bases left between them. Germline lookup yields CDR1 MNHEY and CDR2 SMNVEV (reference sequence). This CDR3 contains 15 residues. The CDR3 coding sequence is TGTGCCAGCAGTTCCGAGGCCAGGGGGGTCAATGAGCAGTTCTTC. As protein: CASSSEARGVNEQFF.

Ten or more counts support this clonotype. This chain uses TRBV5-1 with TRBJ2-3; 8 bases map to TRBD2. The V gene's germline CDR1 is SGHRS and CDR2 YFSETQ. The trim removed 4 bases at V and 5 bases at J, leaving 9 bases unmatched. The CDR3 is 15 amino acids. The CDR3 nucleotides are TGCGCCAGCAGCCTAGGGACTAGAACACTAGATACGCAGTATTTT. It specifies CASSLGTRTLDTQYF.

In this sample, this clonotype turned up a few times. The J gene is TRBJ2-1, the V gene TRBV6-1; 10 nucleotides agree with TRBD2. V lost 6 bases and J lost 7; bases outside the gene matches: 6. CDR3 size: 14 residues. CDR1 is MNHNS and CDR2 is SASEGT in the germline V gene. CDR3 bases: TGTGCCAGCAGCGTCGGGACTAGCGAAAATGAGCAGTTCTTC. Translated, it gives CASSVGTSENEQFF.

This clonotype has at least ten counts. This chain uses TRBV12-3 or TRBV12-4 with TRBJ2-2; a weak D match, TRBD2 (5 bases). The CDR3 extends over 16 amino acids. Trimming removed 2 bases from V and 3 bases from J, with 13 bases in between. CDR3 protein: CASSLLTSVYTGELFF. CDR3 DNA: TGTGCCAGCAGTTTACTTACTAGTGTATACACCGGGGAGCTGTTTTTT.

The chain combines TRBV6-1 with TRBJ2-7; possible D gene TRBD1, 5 bases. Germline V gene sequence: CDR1 MNHNS, CDR2 SASEGT. V lost 6 bases and J lost 2, with 14 bases in between. This CDR3 has 14 residues. In DNA form, the CDR3 reads TGTGCCAGCAGAGATAGACAGTGGCCCTACGAGCAGTACTTC. The encoded protein is CASRDRQWPYEQYF.

This chain connects TRBV4-1 to TRBJ2-5; 13 bases are shared with TRBD2. The V segment lost 2 bases and the J segment 1 base; nucleotides outside the gene matches: 4. The CDR3 consists of 17 residues. Germline V CDR1 and CDR2: MGHRA, YSYEKL. The CDR3 DNA reads TGCGCCAGCAGCCAACTAACTAGCGGGGGGGCCCAAGAGACCCAGTACTTC. It encodes CASSQLTSGGAQETQYF.

V is TRBV9 and J is TRBJ2-5; D tentatively reads TRBD1 or TRBD2 (5 bases each). Germline CDR1 reads SGDLS; CDR2 reads YYNGEE. Trimming removed 3 bases from V and 1 base from J, with 13 bases in between. This CDR3 has 15 residues. The CDR3 is CASSASGGTQETQYF. DNA for the CDR3: TGTGCCAGCAGCGCTAGTGGTGGGACCCAAGAGACCCAGTACTTC.